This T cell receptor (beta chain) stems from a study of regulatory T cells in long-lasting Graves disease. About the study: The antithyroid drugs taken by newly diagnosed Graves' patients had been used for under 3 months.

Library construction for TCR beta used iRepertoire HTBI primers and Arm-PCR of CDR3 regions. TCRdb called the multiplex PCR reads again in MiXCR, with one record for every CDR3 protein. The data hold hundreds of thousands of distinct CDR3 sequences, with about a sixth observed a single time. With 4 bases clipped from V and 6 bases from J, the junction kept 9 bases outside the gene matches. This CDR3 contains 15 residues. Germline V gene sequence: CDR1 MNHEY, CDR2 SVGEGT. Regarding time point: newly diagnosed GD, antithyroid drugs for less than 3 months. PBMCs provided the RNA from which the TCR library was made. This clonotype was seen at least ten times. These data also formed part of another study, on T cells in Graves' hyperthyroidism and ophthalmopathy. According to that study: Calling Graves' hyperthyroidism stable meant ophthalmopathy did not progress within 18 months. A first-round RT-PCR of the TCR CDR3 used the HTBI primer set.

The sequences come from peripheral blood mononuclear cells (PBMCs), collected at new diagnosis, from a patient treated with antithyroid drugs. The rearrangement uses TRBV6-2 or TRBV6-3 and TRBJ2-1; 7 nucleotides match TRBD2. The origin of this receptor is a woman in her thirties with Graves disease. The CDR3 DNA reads TGTGCCAGCAGTTCCAGACTAGCCCATGGCAATGAGCAGTTCTTC. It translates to CASSSRLAHGNEQFF.